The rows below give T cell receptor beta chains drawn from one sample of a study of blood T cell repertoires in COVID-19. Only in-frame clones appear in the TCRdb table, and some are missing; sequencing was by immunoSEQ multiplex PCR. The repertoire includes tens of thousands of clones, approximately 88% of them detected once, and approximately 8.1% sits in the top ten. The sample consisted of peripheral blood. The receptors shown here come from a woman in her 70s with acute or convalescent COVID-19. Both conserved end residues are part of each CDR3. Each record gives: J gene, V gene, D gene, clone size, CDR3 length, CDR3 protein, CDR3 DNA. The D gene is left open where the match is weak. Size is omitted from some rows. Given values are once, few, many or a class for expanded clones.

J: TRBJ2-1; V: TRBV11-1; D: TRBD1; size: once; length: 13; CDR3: CASSKGQINEQFF; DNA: TGTGCCAGCAGCAAGGGACAGATCAATGAGCAGTTCTTC
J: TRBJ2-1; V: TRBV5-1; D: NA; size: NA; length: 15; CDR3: CASSLLSGGNNEQFF; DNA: TGCGCCAGCAGCCTGCTTTCTGGCGGGAACAATGAGCAGTTCTTC
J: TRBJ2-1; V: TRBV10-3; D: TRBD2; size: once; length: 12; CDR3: CAIGTSGFEQFF; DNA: TGTGCCATCGGAACTAGCGGCTTTGAGCAGTTCTTC
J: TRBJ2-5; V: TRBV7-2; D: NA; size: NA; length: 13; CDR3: CASSLGDFQQQYF; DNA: TGTGCCAGCAGCCTAGGGGACTTCCAACAGCAGTACTTC
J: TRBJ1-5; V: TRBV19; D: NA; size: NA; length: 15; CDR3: CASSWGLDSNQPQHF; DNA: TGTGCCAGTAGTTGGGGCTTAGATAGCAATCAGCCCCAGCATTTT
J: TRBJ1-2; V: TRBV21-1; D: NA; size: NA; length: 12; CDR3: CASSPDRGGYTF; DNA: TGTGCCAGCAGCCCCGACAGGGGAGGCTACACCTTC
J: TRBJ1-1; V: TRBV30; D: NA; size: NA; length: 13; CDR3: CAWTGSGGTEAFF; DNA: TGTGCCTGGACAGGGTCGGGAGGAACTGAAGCTTTCTTT
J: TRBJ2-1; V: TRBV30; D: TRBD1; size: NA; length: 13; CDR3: CAWSGTGDNEQFF; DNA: TGTGCCTGGAGTGGGACAGGGGATAATGAGCAGTTCTTC
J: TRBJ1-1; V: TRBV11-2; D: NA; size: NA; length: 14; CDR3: CASSPTQGNTEAFF; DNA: TGTGCCAGCAGCCCGACCCAGGGGAACACTGAAGCTTTCTTT
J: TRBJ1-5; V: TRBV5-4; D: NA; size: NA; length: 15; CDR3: CASSLKGICNQPQHF; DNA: TGTGCCAGCAGCTTGAAGGGGATTTGCAATCAGCCCCAGCATTTT
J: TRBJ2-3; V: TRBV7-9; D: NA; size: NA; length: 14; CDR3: CASSLRQGTDTQYF; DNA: TGTGCCAGCAGCTTACGACAGGGCACAGATACGCAGTATTTT
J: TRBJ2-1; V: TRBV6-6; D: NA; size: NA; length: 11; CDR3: CASSPFYEQFF; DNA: TGTGCCAGCAGTCCCTTCTATGAGCAGTTCTTC
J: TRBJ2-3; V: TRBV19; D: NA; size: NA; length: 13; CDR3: CASNPDSPDTQYF; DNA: TGTGCCAGCAATCCGGACAGTCCAGATACGCAGTATTTT
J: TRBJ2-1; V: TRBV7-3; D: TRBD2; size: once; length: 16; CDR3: CASSLTSSGSYNEQFF; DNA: TGTGCCAGCAGCTTAACATCGAGCGGGAGTTACAATGAGCAGTTCTTC
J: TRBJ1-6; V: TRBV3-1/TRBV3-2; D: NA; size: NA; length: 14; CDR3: CASSQVRGNSPLHF; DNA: TGTGCCAGCAGCCAAGTAAGGGGGAATTCACCCCTCCACTTT
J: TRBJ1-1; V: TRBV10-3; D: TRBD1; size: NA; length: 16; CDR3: CAISGGTGIMNTEAFF; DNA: TGTGCCATCAGTGGAGGGACAGGGATCATGAACACTGAAGCTTTCTTT
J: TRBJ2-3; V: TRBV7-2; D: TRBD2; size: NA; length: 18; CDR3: CASSLVGTSGRHTDTQYF; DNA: TGTGCCAGCAGCTTAGTAGGGACTAGCGGAAGACACACAGATACGCAGTATTTT
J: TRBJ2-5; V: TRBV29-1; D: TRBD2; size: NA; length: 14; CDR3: CSVGLAGGLETQYF; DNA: TGCAGCGTTGGATTAGCGGGAGGACTAGAGACCCAGTACTTC
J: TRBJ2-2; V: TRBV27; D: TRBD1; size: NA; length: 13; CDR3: CASSTGQVGELFF; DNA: TGTGCCAGCAGTACCGGACAGGTCGGGGAGCTGTTTTTT
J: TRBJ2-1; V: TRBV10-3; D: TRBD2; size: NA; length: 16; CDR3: CAISEIKRGTYNEQFF; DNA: TGTGCCATCAGTGAGATCAAGCGGGGGACCTACAATGAGCAGTTCTTC
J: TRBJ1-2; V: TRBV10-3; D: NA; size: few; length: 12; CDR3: CAISEQGYGYTF; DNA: TGTGCCATCAGTGAACAGGGATATGGCTACACCTTC
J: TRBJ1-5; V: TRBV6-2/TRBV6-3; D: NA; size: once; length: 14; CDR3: CASSPGFSNQPQHF; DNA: TGTGCCAGCAGCCCCGGGTTCAGCAATCAGCCCCAGCATTTT
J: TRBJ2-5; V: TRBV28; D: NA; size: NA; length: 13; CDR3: CASSLDRKETQYF; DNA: TGTGCCAGCAGTTTAGACAGAAAAGAGACCCAGTACTTC
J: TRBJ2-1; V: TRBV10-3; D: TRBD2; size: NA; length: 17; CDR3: CAISVELGTSGRNEQFF; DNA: TGTGCCATCAGTGTTGAACTCGGGACTAGCGGGAGAAATGAGCAGTTCTTC
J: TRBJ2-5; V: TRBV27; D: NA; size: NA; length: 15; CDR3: CASSLLGNRGETQYF; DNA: TGTGCCAGCAGTTTATTGGGGAATCGCGGGGAGACCCAGTACTTC
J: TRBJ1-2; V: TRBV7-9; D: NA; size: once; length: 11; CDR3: CASSRDYGYTF; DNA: TGTGCCAGCAGCCGGGACTATGGCTACACCTTC
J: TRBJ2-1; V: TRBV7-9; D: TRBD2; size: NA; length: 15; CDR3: CASSPSGGPTNEQFF; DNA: TGTGCCAGCAGCCCTAGCGGGGGTCCTACAAATGAGCAGTTCTTC
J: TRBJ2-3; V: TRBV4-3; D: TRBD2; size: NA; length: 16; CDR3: CASSQLGLAGGDTQYF; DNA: TGCGCCAGCAGCCAACTAGGACTAGCGGGAGGAGATACGCAGTATTTT
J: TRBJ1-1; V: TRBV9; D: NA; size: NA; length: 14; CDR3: CASSVAPQNTEAFF; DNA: TGTGCCAGCAGCGTGGCCCCGCAGAACACTGAAGCTTTCTTT
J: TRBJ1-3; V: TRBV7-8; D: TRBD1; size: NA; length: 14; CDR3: CASRLGTGRNTIYF; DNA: TGTGCCAGCAGACTAGGGACAGGCAGAAACACCATATATTTT
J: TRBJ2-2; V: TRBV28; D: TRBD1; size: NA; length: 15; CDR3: CASSLSGQVSGELFF; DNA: TGTGCCAGCAGTTTATCGGGACAGGTGTCCGGGGAGCTGTTTTTT
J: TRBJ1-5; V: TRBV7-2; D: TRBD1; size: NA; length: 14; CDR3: CASSVQGANQPQHF; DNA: TGTGCCAGCAGTGTACAGGGGGCCAATCAGCCCCAGCATTTT
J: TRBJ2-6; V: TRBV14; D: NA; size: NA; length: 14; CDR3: CASSVDSGANVLTF; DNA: TGTGCCAGCAGCGTAGACTCTGGGGCCAACGTCCTGACTTTC
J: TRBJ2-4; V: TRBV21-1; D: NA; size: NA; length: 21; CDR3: CASSAPGKWTSGGLAKNIQYF; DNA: TGTGCCAGCAGCGCCCCCGGGAAGTGGACTAGCGGGGGACTAGCCAAAAACATTCAGTACTTC
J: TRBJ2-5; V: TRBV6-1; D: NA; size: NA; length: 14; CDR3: CASSEDGGLETQYF; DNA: TGTGCCAGCAGTGAAGATGGAGGGCTAGAGACCCAGTACTTC
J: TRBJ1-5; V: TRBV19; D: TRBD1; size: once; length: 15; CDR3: CASSIDSTGVQPQHF; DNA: TGTGCCAGTAGTATAGACTCGACAGGGGTTCAGCCCCAGCATTTT
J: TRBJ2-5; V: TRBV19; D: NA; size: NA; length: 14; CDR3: CATWPGGLEETQYF; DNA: TGTGCCACATGGCCGGGGGGCCTTGAAGAGACCCAGTACTTC
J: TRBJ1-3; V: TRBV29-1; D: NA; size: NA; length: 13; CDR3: CSVEENSGNTIYF; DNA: TGCAGCGTTGAGGAGAACTCTGGAAACACCATATATTTT
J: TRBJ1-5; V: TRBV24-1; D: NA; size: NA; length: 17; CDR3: CATSDLGLAQGVQPQHF; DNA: TGTGCCACCAGTGATTTGGGTCTGGCGCAGGGTGTTCAGCCCCAGCATTTT
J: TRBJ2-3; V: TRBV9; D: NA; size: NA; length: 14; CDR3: CASSKIDGTDTQYF; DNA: TGTGCCAGCAGCAAAATCGACGGGACAGATACGCAGTATTTT
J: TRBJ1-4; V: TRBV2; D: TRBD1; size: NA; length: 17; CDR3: CASSPRTGQGRVEKLFF; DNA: TGTGCCAGCAGTCCCAGAACCGGACAGGGGCGGGTGGAAAAACTGTTTTTT
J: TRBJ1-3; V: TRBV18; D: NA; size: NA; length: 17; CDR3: CASSPRSGGSSGNTIYF; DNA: TGTGCCAGCTCACCAAGGTCAGGCGGGAGCTCTGGAAACACCATATATTTT
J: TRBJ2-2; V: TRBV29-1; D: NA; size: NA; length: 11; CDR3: CSVGGRGELFF; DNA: TGCAGCGTTGGTGGGCGAGGGGAGCTGTTTTTT
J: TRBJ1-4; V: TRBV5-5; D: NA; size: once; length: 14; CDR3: CASSSWGHNEKLFF; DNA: TGTGCCAGCAGCTCCTGGGGCCATAATGAAAAACTGTTTTTT
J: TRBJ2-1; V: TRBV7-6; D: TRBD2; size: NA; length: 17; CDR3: CASSLIGGALSYNEQFF; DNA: TGTGCCAGCAGCTTAATCGGGGGGGCCCTCTCCTACAATGAGCAGTTCTTC
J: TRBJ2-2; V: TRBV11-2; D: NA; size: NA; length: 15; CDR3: CASSLAGRNTGELFF; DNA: TGTGCCAGCAGCTTAGCGGGGAGGAACACCGGGGAGCTGTTTTTT
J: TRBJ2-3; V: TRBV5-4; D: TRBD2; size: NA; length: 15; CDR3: CASSSDGTSVDTQYF; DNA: TGTGCCAGCAGCTCAGACGGGACTAGCGTTGATACGCAGTATTTT
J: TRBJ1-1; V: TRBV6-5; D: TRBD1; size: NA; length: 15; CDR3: CASSSPGGEGTEAFF; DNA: TGTGCCAGCAGTTCTCCAGGGGGCGAGGGCACTGAAGCTTTCTTT
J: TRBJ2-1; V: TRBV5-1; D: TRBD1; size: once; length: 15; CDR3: CASSLIGQADNEQFF; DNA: TGCGCCAGCAGCTTGATAGGACAGGCAGACAATGAGCAGTTCTTC
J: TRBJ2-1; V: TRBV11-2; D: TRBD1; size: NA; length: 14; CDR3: CASNRDRVRDEQFF; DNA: TGTGCCAGCAACCGGGACAGGGTTCGGGATGAGCAGTTCTTC
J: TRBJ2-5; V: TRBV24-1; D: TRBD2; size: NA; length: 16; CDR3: CATSDTTSGRRETQYF; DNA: TGTGCCACCAGTGACACGACTAGCGGGAGGAGAGAGACCCAGTACTTC
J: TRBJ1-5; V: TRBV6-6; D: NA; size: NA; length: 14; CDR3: CASSFRGMNQPQHF; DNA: TGTGCCAGCAGTTTTCGGGGGATGAATCAGCCCCAGCATTTT
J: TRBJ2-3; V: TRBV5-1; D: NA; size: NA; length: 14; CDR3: CASSLFGGTDTQYF; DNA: TGCGCCAGCAGCTTGTTCGGGGGCACAGATACGCAGTATTTT
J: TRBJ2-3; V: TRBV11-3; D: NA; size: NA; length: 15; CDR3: CASSLGGPAGDTQYF; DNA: TGTGCCAGCAGCTTAGGCGGGCCCGCGGGGGATACGCAGTATTTT